Listed below are T cell receptor beta chains from one sample, sequenced in a study of T-cell reconstitution after alpha-beta-depleted transplantation in children. MiXCR, applied by TCRdb to the PCR reads, yields one record per CDR3 protein. This table holds approximately 97,000 distinct CDR3 sequences, around 5.9% found once. The sample here was PBMCs, mostly from graft donor cells, taken 60 days after TCRalphabeta/CD19-depleted stem cell transplant. The source is a female patient under 10 years old who had a stem cell transplant for Fanconi anemia, so the T cells may come from the graft donor. Both conserved end residues are part of each CDR3. A D gene is named only where the DNA matches it firmly. Clone size is shown for a subset of rows, as once, few, many or a class of expanded clone.

CDR3 DNA,CDR3 protein,D gene,J gene,V gene,clone size
TGCAGTGCCCGTAAATGGGGGGCGGAGGAAAAACTGTTTTTT,CSARKWGAEEKLFF,.,TRBJ1-4,TRBV20-1,few
TGCGCCAGCAGCTCTTACAGGGGTCCCGCCGGGGAGCTGTTTTTT,CASSSYRGPAGELFF,TRBD1,TRBJ2-2,TRBV5-1,.
TGCAGCGTTGAAGGCGGACTAGCGGGAGTAACCTACGAGCAGTACTTC,CSVEGGLAGVTYEQYF,TRBD2,TRBJ2-7,TRBV29-1,many
TGTGCCAGCTCACTCGGGACATCGGCCTGGGAGACCCAGTACTTC,CASSLGTSAWETQYF,.,TRBJ2-5,TRBV18,many
TGCGCCAGCAGCTTGGACACAGGGGCCTATGGCTACACCTTC,CASSLDTGAYGYTF,TRBD1,TRBJ1-2,TRBV5-1,few
TGCAGTGCTAGCGACAGGGGTTTCACTGAAGCTTTCTTT,CSASDRGFTEAFF,TRBD1,TRBJ1-1,TRBV20-1,many
TGTGCCAGCAGCTCGGGACTTCATGGGTACGAGCAGTACTTC,CASSSGLHGYEQYF,.,TRBJ2-7,TRBV9,many
TGTGCCTGGGGGGACCTCTACGAGCAGTACTTC,CAWGDLYEQYF,.,TRBJ2-7,TRBV5-4,few
TGTGCCAGCAGCCGGGGACTAGCGGACACAGATACGCAGTATTTT,CASSRGLADTDTQYF,TRBD2,TRBJ2-3,TRBV12-3/TRBV12-4,many
TGCAGTGTTCTCGCCGAACAGGGGGTCTACGAGCAGTACTTC,CSVLAEQGVYEQYF,TRBD1,TRBJ2-7,TRBV20-1,many
TGTGCCAGCAGCCAAGGGTCAGCGGGGGGCACAGATACGCAGTATTTT,CASSQGSAGGTDTQYF,TRBD2,TRBJ2-3,TRBV4-2,few
TGCGCCAGCAGCTTGGGGACTTTCTCTTCCTACGAGCAGTACTTC,CASSLGTFSSYEQYF,.,TRBJ2-7,TRBV5-1,many
TGTGCCAGCAGCGGGGCGGGAGGTCTCTCCTACGAGCAGTACTTC,CASSGAGGLSYEQYF,TRBD2,TRBJ2-7,TRBV28,few
TGTGCCAGCAGCAAGAAGGTTTACGAGCAGTACTTC,CASSKKVYEQYF,.,TRBJ2-7,TRBV21-1,many